The T cell receptor beta chain described here comes from a study of OX40 agonist ivuxolimab in advanced cancers. CDR1 is MNHNY and CDR2 is SVGAGI in the germline V gene (reference sequence). V shed 0 bases and J 7 bases; nucleotides not matched to a gene: 6. This CDR3 is built from 15 residues. It was autoimmune disease history or systemic immunosuppression that excluded patients. Measured with immunoSEQ multiplex PCR; TCRdb has only the in-frame clones, and not every one. This sample yields fewer than 95,000 clones, of which around four fifths are seen a single time; around 6.6% belongs to the top ten.

Source: CD4+ or CD8+ T cells sorted from blood, taken in a trial of the OX40 agonist ivuxolimab. The receptor was derived from an adult with an advanced solid tumor such as melanoma, head and neck, liver or kidney cancer. The rearrangement uses TRBV6-6 and TRBJ2-7; 10 nucleotides match TRBD1. The CDR3 reads CASSYSGTGVGEQYF. The CDR3 DNA sequence: TGTGCCAGCAGTTACTCCGGGACAGGGGTTGGGGAGCAGTACTTC.